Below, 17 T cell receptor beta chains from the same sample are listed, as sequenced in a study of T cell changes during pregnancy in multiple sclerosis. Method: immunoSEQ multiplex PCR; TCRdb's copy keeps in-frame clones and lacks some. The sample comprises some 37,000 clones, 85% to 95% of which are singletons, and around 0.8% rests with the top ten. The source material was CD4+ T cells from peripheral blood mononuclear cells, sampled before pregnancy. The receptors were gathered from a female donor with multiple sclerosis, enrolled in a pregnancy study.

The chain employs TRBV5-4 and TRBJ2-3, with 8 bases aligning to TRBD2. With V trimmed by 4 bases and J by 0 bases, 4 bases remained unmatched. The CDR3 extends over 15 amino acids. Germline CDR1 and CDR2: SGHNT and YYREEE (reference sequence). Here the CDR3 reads CASSRSGASTDTQYF. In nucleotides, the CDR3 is TGTGCCAGCAGCCGTAGCGGGGCTAGCACAGATACGCAGTATTTT.

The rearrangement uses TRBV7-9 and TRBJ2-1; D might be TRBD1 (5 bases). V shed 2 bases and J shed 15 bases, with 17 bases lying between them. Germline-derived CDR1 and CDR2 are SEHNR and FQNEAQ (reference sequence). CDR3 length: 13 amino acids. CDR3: CASSLSVRGYTFF. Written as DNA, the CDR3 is TGTGCCAGCAGCTTATCCGTTAGGGGTTATACGTTCTTC. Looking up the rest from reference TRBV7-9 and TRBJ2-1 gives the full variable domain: DTGVSQNPRHKITKRGQNVTFRCDPISEHNRLYWYRQTLGQGPEFLTYFQNEAQLEKSRLLSDRFSAERPKGSFSTLEIQRTEQGDSAMYLCASSLSVRGYTFFGPGTRLTVL.

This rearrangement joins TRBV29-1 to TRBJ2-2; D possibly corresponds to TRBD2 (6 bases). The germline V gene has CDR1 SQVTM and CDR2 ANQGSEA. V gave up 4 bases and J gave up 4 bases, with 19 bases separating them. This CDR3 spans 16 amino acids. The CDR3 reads CSVGFGGGVGTGELFF. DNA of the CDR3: TGCAGCGTTGGTTTTGGGGGAGGAGTAGGCACCGGGGAGCTGTTTTTT.

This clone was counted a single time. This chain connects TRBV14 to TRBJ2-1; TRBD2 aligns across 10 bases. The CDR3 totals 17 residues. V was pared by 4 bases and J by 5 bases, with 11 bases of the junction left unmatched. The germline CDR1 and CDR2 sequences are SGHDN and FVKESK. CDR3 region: CASSRRAGGPVDNEQFF. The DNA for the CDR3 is TGTGCCAGCAGCCGTAGAGCGGGAGGGCCGGTCGACAATGAGCAGTTCTTC.

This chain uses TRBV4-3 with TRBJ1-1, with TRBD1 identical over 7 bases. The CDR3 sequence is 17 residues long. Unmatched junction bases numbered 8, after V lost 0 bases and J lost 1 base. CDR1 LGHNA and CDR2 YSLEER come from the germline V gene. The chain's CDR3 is CASSQEGGRVANTEAFF. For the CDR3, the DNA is TGCGCCAGCAGCCAAGAAGGGGGCAGGGTGGCGAACACTGAAGCTTTCTTT.

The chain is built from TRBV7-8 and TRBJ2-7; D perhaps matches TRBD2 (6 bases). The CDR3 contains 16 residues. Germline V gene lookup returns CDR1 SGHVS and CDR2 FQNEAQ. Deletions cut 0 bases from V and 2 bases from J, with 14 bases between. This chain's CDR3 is CASSLAGGPFAYEQYF. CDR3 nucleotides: TGTGCCAGCAGCTTAGCAGGAGGGCCCTTCGCCTACGAGCAGTACTTC.

Written as DNA, the CDR3 is TGCGCCAGCAGCCTGAGGGTGTACAGGGTAAGTTCTAACTATGGCTACACCTTC. Translating gives CASSLRVYRVSSNYGYTF. The J gene is TRBJ1-2, the V gene TRBV23-1; the D gene is possibly TRBD1 (6 bases). TRBV23-1 is reported as an ORF; its role is uncertain. The CDR3 loop spans 18 amino acids. Trimming left V 6 bases short and J 0 bases short, with 23 bases between.

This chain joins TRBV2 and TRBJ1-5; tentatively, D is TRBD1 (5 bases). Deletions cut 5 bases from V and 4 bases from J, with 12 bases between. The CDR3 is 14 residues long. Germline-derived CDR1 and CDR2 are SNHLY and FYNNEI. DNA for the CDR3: TGTGCCAGCAGTCAAGACAGAATTAATCAGCCCCAGCATTTT. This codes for CASSQDRINQPQHF.

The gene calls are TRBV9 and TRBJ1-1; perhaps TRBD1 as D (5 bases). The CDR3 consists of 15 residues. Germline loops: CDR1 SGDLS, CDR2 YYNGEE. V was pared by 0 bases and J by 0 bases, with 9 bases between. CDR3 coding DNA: TGTGCCAGCAGCGTAGGGGGACTCATGAACACTGAAGCTTTCTTT. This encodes CASSVGGLMNTEAFF.

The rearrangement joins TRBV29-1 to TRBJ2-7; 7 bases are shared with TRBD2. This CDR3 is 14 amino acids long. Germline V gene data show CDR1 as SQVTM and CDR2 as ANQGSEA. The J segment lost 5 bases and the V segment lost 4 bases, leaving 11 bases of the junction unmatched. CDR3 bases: TGCAGCGTTGTCGTGGGCGGGAGCGGCCACGAGCAGTACTTC. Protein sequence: CSVVVGGSGHEQYF.

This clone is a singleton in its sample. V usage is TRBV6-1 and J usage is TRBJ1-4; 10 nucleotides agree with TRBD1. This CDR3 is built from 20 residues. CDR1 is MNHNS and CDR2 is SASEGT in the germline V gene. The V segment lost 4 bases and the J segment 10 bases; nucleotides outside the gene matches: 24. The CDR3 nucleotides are TGTGCCAGCAGTGCCCGGAGAAGGACAGGGGGTAACCGGTCAGGTGGAAAACTGTTTTTT. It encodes CASSARRRTGGNRSGGKLFF.

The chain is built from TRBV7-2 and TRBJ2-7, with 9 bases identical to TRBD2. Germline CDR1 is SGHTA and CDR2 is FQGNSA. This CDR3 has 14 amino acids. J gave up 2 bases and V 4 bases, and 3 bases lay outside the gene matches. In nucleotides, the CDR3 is TGTGCCAGCAGCTCAGCGGGAGGCCCCTACGAGCAGTACTTC. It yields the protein CASSSAGGPYEQYF.

The CDR3 DNA reads TGTGCCACCAGCAGAGCCGACAGGGAAGTTGGCTACACCTTC. It yields the protein CATSRADREVGYTF. This chain uses TRBV15 with TRBJ1-2, with 7 positions matching TRBD1. J gave up 7 bases and V 1 base, and 6 bases lay outside the gene matches. Germline V gene sequence: CDR1 LNHNV, CDR2 YYDKDF (reference sequence). CDR3 length: 14 amino acids. The full variable domain, with the rest looked up from reference TRBV15 and TRBJ1-2, is DAMVIQNPRYQVTQFGKPVTLSCSQTLNHNVMYWYQQKSSQAPKLLFHYYDKDFNNEADTPDNFQSRRPNTSFCFLDIRSPGLGDTAMYLCATSRADREVGYTFGSGTRLTVV.

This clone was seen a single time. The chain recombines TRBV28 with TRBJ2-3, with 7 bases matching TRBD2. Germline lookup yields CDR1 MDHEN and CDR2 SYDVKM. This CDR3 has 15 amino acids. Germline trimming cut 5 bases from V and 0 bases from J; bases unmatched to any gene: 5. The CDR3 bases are TGTGCCAGCAGTCCGCTAGCGGAGAGCACAGATACGCAGTATTTT. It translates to CASSPLAESTDTQYF.

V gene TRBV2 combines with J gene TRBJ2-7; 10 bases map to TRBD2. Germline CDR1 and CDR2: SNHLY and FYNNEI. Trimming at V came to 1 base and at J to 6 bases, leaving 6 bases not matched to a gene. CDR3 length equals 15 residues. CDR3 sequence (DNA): TGTGCCAGCAGTGAAGTGGCTAGCGGGAGTGGCGAGCAGTACTTC. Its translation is CASSEVASGSGEQYF.

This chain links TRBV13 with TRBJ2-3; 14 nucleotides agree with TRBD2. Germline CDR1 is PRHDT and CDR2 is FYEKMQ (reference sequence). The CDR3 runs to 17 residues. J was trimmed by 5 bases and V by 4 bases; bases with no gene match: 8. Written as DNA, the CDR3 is TGTGCCAGCAGCTCAATGGGGACTAGCGGGAGTATAGATACGCAGTATTTT. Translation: CASSSMGTSGSIDTQYF.

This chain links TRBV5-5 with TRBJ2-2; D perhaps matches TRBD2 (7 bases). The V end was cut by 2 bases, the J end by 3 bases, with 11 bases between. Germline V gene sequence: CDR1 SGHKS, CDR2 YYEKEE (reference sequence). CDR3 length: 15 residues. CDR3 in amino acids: CASSLRGGYTGELFF. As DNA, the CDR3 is TGTGCCAGCAGCTTAAGGGGGGGGTACACCGGGGAGCTGTTTTTT.